The rows below give T cell receptor beta chains drawn from one sample of a study of shared T cell receptors in the human thymus. Measured with immunoSEQ multiplex PCR; TCRdb has only the in-frame clones, and not every one. The sample carries approximately 760,000 clones, approximately 83% recorded once. This sample was shared with a second study, whose subject was human thymus T cells.

Sequenced sample: thymocytes. All receptors derive from a girl less than two years old with a congenital heart defect. Both conserved end residues are part of each CDR3. Fields, in order: J gene, V gene, CDR3 protein.

TRBJ1-2 TRBV4-1 CASSQDNSYTNYGYTF
TRBJ2-3 TRBV2 CASREGLAGGFRTDTQYF
TRBJ1-1 TRBV4-3 CASSDPGRDTEAFF
TRBJ1-1 TRBV7-6 CASSRTRNTEAFF
TRBJ2-5 TRBV27 CASSPDRRGGQETQYF
TRBJ1-3 TRBV5-6 CASSLQRDFSGNTIYF
TRBJ2-1 TRBV6-6 CASSYSAGGYNEQFF
TRBJ1-1 TRBV7-6 CASSFLSQGVNTEAFF
TRBJ2-3 TRBV27 CASGALGDTQYF
TRBJ2-5 TRBV9 CASSQEMDTQETQYF
TRBJ2-5 TRBV30 CAWSNPGGRVQETQYF
TRBJ1-2 TRBV5-4 CASSPPTGLHYGYTF
TRBJ1-1 TRBV27 CASSGALRMNTEAFF
TRBJ2-7 TRBV27 CASSHSGTLYEQYF
TRBJ1-5 TRBV28 CATYPGELYSNQPQHF
TRBJ1-4 TRBV7-9 CASSLVDRGIEEKLFF